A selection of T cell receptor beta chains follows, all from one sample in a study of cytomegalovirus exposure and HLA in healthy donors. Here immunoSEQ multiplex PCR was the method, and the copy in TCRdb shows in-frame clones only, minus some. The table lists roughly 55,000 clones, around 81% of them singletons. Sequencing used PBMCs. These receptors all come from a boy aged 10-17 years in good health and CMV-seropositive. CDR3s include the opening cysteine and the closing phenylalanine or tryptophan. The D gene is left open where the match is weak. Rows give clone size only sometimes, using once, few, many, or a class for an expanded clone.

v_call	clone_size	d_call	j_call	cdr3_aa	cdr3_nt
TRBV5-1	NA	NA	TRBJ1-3	CASSWASGGSGNTIYF	TGCGCCAGCAGCTGGGCGTCCGGGGGAAGTGGAAACACCATATATTTT
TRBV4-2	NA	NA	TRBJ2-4	CASSQDAGAKNIQYF	TGTGCCAGCAGCCAAGACGCCGGAGCCAAAAACATTCAGTACTTC
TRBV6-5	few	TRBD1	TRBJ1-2	CATLPSDRGVYGYTF	TGTGCCACTTTACCCTCGGACAGGGGAGTCTATGGCTACACCTTC
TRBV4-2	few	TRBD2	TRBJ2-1	CASSQRGERGPGEQFF	TGTGCCAGCAGCCAAAGAGGGGAGCGGGGGCCAGGAGAGCAGTTCTTC
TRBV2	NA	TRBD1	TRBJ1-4	CASTADRGDEKLFF	TGTGCCAGCACTGCAGACAGGGGAGATGAAAAACTGTTTTTT
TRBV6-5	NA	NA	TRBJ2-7	CASSYSFGGYEQYF	TGTGCCAGCAGTTACTCATTCGGGGGTTACGAGCAGTACTTC
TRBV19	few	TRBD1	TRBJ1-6	CASSILPPDRGSSSPLHF	TGTGCCAGTAGTATACTCCCCCCCGACAGGGGTTCGAGTTCACCCCTCCACTTT
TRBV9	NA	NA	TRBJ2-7	CASSGAGSSSYEQYF	TGTGCCAGCAGCGGAGCTGGGAGTAGCTCCTACGAGCAGTACTTC
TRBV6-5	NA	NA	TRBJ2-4	CASSCGEEAGNIQYF	TGTGCCAGCAGTTGCGGGGAGGAGGCAGGAAACATTCAGTACTTC
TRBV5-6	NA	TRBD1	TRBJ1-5	CASSKDRGMTQHF	TGTGCCAGCAGTAAGGACAGGGGGATGACCCAGCATTTT
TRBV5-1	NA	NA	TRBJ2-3	CASSLVAPEADTQYF	TGCGCCAGCAGCTTGGTGGCCCCTGAGGCAGATACGCAGTATTTT
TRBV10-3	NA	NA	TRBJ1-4	CAIRGDNEKLFF	TGTGCCATCAGGGGGGACAACGAAAAACTGTTTTTT
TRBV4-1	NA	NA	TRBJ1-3	CASSQGRRGSSGNTIYF	TGCGCCAGCAGCCAAGGACGTCGGGGGTCCTCTGGAAACACCATATATTTT
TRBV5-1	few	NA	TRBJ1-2	CASSLDGGLNYGYTF	TGCGCCAGCAGCTTGGATGGCGGACTTAACTATGGCTACACCTTC
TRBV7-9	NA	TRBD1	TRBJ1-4	CASSLAQGYNEKLFF	TGTGCCAGCAGCTTAGCACAGGGGTATAATGAAAAACTGTTTTTT
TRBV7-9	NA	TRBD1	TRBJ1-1	CASSPGTAAFF	TGTGCCAGCAGCCCGGGGACAGCGGCTTTCTTT
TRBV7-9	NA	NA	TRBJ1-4	CASSFGEANEKLFF	TGTGCCAGCAGCTTTGGGGAGGCTAATGAAAAACTGTTTTTT
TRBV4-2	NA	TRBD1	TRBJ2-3	CASSRSPDRGSTDTQYF	TGTGCCAGCAGCCGCTCCCCGGACAGGGGGTCCACAGATACGCAGTATTTT
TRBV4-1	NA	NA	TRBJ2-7	CASSQDPYRVGAIYEQYF	TGCGCCAGCAGCCAAGATCCCTACCGGGTAGGGGCGATCTACGAGCAGTACTTC
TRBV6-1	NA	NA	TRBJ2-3	CASSEYRTDTQYF	TGTGCCAGCAGTGAGTACAGAACAGATACGCAGTATTTT
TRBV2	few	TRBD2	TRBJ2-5	CASMGRGETQYF	TGTGCCAGCATGGGGAGGGGAGAGACCCAGTACTTC
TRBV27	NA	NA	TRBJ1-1	CASSFALTGENPSF	TGTGCCAGCAGTTTCGCTTTAACCGGGGAAAATCCGTCCTTT
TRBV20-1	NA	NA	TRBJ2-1	CSARLVNEQFF	TGCAGTGCTAGATTAGTCAATGAGCAGTTCTTC
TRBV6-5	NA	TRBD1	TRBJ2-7	CASSWGQLRNEQYF	TGTGCCAGCAGTTGGGGACAGTTAAGGAACGAGCAGTACTTC
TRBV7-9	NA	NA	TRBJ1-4	CASSLGGEMLNEKLFF	TGTGCCAGCAGCTTAGGCGGGGAAATGCTAAATGAAAAACTGTTTTTT
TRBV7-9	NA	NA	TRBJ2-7	CASSLGLPLRYEQYF	TGTGCCAGCAGCTTAGGTCTTCCTCTACGGTACGAGCAGTACTTC
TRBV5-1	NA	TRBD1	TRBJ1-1	CASSKDRRGNVPAAFF	TGCGCCAGCAGCAAGGACAGGAGGGGGAACGTCCCGGCAGCTTTCTTT
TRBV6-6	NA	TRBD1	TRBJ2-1	CASSFSGTGANEQFF	TGTGCCAGCAGTTTCTCCGGGACAGGAGCTAATGAGCAGTTCTTC
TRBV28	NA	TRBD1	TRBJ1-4	CASSTRTGVGFDEKLFF	TGTGCCAGCAGCACTCGGACAGGGGTTGGGTTTGATGAAAAACTGTTTTTT
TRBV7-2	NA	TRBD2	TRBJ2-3	CASSLGLKRGRRDTQYF	TGTGCCAGCAGCCTCGGGTTAAAGCGGGGGAGGCGAGATACGCAGTATTTT
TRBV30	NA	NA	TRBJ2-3	CASLDGDFALTQYF	TGTGCCTCACTCGACGGGGACTTCGCCCTTACGCAGTATTTT
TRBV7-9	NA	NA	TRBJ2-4	CASSPGAKNIQYF	TGTGCCAGCAGCCCAGGAGCCAAAAACATTCAGTACTTC
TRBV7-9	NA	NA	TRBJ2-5	CASRGPFKETQYF	TGTGCCAGCAGGGGGCCATTTAAAGAGACCCAGTACTTC
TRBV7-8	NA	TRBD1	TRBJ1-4	CASSSGQGVISEKLFF	TGTGCCAGCAGCTCGGGACAGGGAGTAATTAGTGAAAAACTGTTTTTT
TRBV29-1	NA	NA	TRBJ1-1	CSVGQGGGTEAFF	TGCAGCGTGGGACAAGGAGGAGGCACTGAAGCTTTCTTT
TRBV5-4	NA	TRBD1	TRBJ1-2	CASSPSQDRPSIF	TGTGCCAGCAGCCCGTCGCAGGACAGGCCTTCCATCTTC
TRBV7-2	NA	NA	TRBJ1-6	CASSFASSYNSPLHF	TGTGCCAGCAGCTTCGCGAGCTCCTATAATTCACCCCTCCACTTT
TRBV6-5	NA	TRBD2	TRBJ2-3	CASSGGFSGTDTQYF	TGTGCCAGCAGCGGGGGGTTTAGCGGCACAGATACGCAGTATTTT
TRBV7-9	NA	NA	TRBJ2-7	CSSAQVRMGPYEQYF	TGTTCCAGCGCACAGGTTAGAATGGGGCCCTACGAGCAGTACTTC
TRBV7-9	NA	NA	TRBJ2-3	CASTLGPDTQYF	TGTGCCAGCACATTGGGCCCAGATACGCAGTATTTT
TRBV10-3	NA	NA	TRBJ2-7	CAIGQTSYEQYF	TGTGCCATCGGGCAGACGTCCTACGAGCAGTACTTC
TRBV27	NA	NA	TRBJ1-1	CASSLIPRREAFF	TGTGCCAGCAGTTTAATACCCCGCAGGGAAGCTTTCTTT
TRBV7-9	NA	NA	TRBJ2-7	CASSLGLSYYEQYF	TGTGCCAGCAGCTTAGGGCTCAGCTACTACGAGCAGTACTTC
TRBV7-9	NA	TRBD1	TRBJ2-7	CASSLKRTGNFEEAYEQYF	TGTGCCAGCAGCTTAAAAAGGACAGGGAATTTTGAAGAGGCCTACGAGCAGTACTTC
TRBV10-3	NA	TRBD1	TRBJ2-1	CAISHDFSGQVQQFF	TGTGCCATCAGCCACGACTTTTCTGGACAGGTCCAGCAGTTCTTC
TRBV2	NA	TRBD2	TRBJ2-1	CASSESYGGAGEQFF	TGTGCCAGCAGTGAGTCCTACGGGGGGGCCGGTGAGCAGTTCTTC
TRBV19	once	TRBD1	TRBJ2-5	CASQTGEETQYF	TGTGCCAGCCAAACAGGGGAGGAGACCCAGTACTTC
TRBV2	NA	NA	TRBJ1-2	CASIYGNRYGYTF	TGTGCCAGCATCTACGGTAACCGCTATGGCTACACCTTC
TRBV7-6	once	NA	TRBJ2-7	CASSTDSYEQYF	TGTGCCAGCAGCACAGATTCCTACGAGCAGTACTTC
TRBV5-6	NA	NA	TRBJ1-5	CASSSYSDQPQHF	TGTGCCAGCAGTTCCTATAGTGATCAGCCCCAGCATTTT
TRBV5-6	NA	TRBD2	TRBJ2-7	CASSWGVAGYEQYF	TGTGCCAGCAGCTGGGGAGTAGCGGGCTACGAGCAGTACTTC